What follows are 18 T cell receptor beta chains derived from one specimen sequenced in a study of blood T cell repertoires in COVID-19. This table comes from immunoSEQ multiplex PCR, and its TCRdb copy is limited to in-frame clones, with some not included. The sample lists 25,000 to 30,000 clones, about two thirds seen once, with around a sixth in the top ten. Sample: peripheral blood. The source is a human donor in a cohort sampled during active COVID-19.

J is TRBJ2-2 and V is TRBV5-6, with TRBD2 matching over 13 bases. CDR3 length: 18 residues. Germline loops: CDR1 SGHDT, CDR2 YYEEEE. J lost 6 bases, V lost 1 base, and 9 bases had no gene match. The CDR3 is CASSLSGLAGVGAGELFF. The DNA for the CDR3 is TGTGCCAGCAGCTTGTCCGGACTAGCGGGAGTTGGGGCCGGGGAGCTGTTTTTT. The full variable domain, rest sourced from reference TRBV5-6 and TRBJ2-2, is DAGVTQSPTHLIKTRGQQVTLRCSPKSGHDTVSWYQQALGQGPQFIFQYYEEEERQRGNFPDRFSGHQFPNYSSELNVNALLLGDSALYLCASSLSGLAGVGAGELFFGEGSRLTVL.

Here the CDR3 DNA reads TGTGCCAGCAGCCAAGTATCCGGGTTCACCTACAATGAGCAGTTCTTC. Protein product: CASSQVSGFTYNEQFF. The chain combines TRBV4-2 with TRBJ2-1, with D unclear. Germline values: CDR1 LGHNA, CDR2 YNFKEQ. The CDR3 has 16 amino acids. V gave up 1 base and J gave up 2 bases, with 12 bases separating them.

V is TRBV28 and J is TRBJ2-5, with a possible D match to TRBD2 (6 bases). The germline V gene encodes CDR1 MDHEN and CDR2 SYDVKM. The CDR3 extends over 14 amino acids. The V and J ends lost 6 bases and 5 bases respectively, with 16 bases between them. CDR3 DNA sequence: TGTGCCAGCAGGAGGCGGCGGGGTAGGGAGACCCAGTACTTC. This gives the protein CASRRRRGRETQYF.

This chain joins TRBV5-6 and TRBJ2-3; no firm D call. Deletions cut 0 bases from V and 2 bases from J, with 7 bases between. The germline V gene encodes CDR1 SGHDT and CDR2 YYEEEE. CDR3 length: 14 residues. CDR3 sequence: CASSLGAHTDTQYF. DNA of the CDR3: TGTGCCAGCAGCTTGGGGGCGCACACAGATACGCAGTATTTT.

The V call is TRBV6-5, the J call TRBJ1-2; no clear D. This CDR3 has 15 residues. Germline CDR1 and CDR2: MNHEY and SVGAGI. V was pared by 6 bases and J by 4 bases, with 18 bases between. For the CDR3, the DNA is TGTGCCAGCAGACGTGCGGTTCAGTTCCTCTATGGCTACACCTTC. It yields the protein CASRRAVQFLYGYTF.

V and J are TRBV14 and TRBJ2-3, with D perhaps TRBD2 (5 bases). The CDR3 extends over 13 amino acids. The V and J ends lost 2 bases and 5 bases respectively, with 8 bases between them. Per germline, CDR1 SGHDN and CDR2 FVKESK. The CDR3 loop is CASSQTEGDTQYF. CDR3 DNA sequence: TGTGCCAGCAGCCAAACTGAGGGAGATACGCAGTATTTT. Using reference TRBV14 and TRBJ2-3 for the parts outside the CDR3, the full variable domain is EAGVTQFPSHSVIEKGQTVTLRCDPISGHDNLYWYRRVMGKEIKFLLHFVKESKQDESGMPNNRFLAERTGGTYSTLKVQPAELEDSGVYFCASSQTEGDTQYFGPGTRLTVL.

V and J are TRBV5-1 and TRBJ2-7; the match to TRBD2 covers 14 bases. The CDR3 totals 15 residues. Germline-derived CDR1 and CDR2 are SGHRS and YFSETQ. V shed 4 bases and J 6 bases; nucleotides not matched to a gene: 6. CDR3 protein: CASSAGLAGVGEQYF. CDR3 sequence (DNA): TGCGCCAGCAGCGCGGGACTAGCGGGAGTCGGCGAGCAGTACTTC.

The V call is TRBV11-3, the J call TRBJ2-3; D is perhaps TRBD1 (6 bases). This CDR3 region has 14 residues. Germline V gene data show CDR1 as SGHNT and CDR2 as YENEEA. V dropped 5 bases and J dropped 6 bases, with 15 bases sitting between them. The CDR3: CASSRGNAEDTQYF. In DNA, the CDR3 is TGTGCCAGCAGCAGGGGGAACGCGGAGGATACGCAGTATTTT.

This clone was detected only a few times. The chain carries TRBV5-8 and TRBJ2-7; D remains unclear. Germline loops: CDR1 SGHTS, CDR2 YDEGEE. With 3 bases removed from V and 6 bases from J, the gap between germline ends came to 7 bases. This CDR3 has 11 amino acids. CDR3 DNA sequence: TGTGCCAGCAGCTCCTACTTCGAGCAGTACTTC. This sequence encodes CASSSYFEQYF.

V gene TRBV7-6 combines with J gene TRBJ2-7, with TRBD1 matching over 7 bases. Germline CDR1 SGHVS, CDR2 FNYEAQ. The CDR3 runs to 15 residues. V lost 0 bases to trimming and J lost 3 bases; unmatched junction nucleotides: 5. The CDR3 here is CASSLADTGVYEQYF. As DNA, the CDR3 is TGTGCCAGCAGCTTAGCGGACACAGGGGTCTACGAGCAGTACTTC.

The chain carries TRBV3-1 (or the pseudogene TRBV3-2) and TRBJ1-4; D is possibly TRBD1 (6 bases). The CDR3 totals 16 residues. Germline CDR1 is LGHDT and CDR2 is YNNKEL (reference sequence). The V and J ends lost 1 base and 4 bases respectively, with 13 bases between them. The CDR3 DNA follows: TGTGCCAGCAGCCAAGCCGGACAGCTACTTAATGAAAAACTGTTTTTT. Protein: CASSQAGQLLNEKLFF.

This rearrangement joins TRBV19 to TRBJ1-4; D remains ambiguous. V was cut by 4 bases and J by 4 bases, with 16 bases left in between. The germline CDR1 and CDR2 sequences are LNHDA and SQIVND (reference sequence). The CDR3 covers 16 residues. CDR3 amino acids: CASSTPDGFVNEKLFF. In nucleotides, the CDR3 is TGTGCCAGTAGTACCCCTGATGGCTTTGTTAATGAAAAACTGTTTTTT.

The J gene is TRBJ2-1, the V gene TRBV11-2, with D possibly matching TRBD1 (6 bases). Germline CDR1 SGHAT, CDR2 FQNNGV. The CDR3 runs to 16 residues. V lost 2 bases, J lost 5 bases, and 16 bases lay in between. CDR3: CASSLLFRGSDNEQFF. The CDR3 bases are TGTGCCAGCAGCTTATTGTTCAGGGGTAGTGACAATGAGCAGTTCTTC.

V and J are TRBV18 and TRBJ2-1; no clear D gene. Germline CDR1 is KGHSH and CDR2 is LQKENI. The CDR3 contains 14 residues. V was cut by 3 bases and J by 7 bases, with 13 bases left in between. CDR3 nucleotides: TGTGCCAGCTCACCTCCCGAGGAGAAGAATGAGCAGTTCTTC. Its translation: CASSPPEEKNEQFF.

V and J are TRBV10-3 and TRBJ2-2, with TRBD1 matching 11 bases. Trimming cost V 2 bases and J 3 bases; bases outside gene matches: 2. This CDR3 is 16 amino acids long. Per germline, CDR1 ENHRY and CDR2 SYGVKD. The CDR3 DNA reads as TGTGCCATCAGTGAGCCGGGACAGGGGGACACCGGGGAGCTGTTTTTT. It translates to CAISEPGQGDTGELFF.

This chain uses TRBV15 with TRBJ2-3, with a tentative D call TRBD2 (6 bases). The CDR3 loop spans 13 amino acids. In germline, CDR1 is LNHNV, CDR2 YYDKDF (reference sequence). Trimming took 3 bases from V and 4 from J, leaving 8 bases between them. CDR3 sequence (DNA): TGTGCCACCAGCAGCGGGAGAGCAGATACGCAGTATTTT. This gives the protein CATSSGRADTQYF.

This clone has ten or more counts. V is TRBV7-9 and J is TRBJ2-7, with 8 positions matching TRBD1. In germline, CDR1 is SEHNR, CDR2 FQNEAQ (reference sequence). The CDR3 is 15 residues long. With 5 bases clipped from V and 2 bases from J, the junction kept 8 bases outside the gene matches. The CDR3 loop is CASSHPMTGAYEQYF. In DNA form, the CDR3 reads TGTGCCAGCAGCCACCCTATGACAGGGGCCTACGAGCAGTACTTC.

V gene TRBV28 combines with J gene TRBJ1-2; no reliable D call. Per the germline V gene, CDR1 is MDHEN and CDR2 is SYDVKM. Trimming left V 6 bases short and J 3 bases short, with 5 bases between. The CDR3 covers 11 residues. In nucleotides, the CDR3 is TGTGCCAGCAGATCGGACTATGGCTACACCTTC. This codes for CASRSDYGYTF.